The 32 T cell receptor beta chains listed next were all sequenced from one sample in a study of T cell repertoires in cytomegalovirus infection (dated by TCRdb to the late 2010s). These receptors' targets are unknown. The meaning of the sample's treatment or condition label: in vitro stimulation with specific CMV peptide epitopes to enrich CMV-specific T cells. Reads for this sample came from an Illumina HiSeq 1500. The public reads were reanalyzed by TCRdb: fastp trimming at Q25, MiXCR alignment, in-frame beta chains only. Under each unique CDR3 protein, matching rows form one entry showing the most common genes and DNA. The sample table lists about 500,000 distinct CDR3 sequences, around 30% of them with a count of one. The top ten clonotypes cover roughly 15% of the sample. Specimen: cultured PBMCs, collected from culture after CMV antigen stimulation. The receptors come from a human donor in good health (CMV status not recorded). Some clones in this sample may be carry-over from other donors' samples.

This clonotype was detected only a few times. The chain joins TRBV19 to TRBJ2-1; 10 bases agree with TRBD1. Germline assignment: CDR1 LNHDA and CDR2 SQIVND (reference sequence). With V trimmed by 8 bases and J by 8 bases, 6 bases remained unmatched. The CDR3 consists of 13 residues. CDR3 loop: CASAWDRGYEQFF. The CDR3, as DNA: TGTGCCAGTGCCTGGGACAGGGGCTATGAGCAGTTCTTC.

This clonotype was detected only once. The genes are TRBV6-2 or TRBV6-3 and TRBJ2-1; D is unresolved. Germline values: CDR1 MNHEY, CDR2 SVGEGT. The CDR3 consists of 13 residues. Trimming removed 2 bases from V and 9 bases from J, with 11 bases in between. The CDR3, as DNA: TGTGCCAGCAGTTACAGCGCTAGGAGTGAGCAGTTCTTC. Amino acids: CASSYSARSEQFF.

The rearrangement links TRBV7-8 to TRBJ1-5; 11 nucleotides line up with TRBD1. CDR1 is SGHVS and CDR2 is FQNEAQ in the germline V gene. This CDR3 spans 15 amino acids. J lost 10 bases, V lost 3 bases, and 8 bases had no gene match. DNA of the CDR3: TGTGCCAGCAGCTTGGAAGGGACAGGGGGTGATCCCCAGCATTTT. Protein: CASSLEGTGGDPQHF.

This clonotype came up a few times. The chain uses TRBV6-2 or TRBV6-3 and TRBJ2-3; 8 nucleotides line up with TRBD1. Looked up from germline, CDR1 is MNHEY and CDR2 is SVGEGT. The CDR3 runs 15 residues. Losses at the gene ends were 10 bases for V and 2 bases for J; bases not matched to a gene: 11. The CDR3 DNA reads TGTGCCACCAACGTCGGACAGGGCCCCACAGATACGCAGTATTTT. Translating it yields CATNVGQGPTDTQYF.

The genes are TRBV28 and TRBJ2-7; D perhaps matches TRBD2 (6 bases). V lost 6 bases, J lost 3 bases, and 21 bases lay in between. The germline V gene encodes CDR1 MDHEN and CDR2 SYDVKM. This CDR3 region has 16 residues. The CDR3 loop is CASRGIRGKKGYEQYF. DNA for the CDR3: TGTGCCAGCAGGGGCATTCGGGGGAAAAAGGGCTACGAGCAGTACTTC.

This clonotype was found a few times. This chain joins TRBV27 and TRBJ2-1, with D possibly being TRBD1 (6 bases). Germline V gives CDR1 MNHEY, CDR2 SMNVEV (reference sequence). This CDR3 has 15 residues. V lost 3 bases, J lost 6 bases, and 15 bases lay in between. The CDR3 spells CASSFASTGLNEQFF. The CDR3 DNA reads TGTGCCAGCAGTTTTGCCAGTACAGGGCTCAATGAGCAGTTCTTC.

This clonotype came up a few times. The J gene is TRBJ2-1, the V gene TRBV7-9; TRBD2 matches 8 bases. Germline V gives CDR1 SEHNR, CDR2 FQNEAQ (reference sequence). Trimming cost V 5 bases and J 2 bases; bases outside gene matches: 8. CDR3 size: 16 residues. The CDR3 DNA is TGTGCCAGCAGCCCTAGGCAAGCGGGGGCCTACAATGAGCAGTTCTTC. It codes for CASSPRQAGAYNEQFF.

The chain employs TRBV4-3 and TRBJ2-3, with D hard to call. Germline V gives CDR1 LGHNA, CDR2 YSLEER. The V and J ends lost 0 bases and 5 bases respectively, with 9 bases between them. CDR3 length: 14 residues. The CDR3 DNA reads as TGCGCCAGCAGCCAAGATAGGGCAGTAGATACGCAGTATTTT. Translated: CASSQDRAVDTQYF.

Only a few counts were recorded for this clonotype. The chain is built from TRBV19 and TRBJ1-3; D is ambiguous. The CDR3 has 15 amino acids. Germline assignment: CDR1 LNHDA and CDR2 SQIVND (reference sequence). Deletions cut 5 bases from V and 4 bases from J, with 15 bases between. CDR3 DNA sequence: TGTGCCAGTAGTGCCGGATCAGTTTCCGGAAACACCATATATTTT. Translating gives CASSAGSVSGNTIYF.

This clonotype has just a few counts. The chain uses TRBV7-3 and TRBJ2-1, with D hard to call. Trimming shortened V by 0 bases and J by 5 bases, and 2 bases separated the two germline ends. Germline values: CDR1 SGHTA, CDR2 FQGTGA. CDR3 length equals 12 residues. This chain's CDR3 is CASSLTNNEQFF. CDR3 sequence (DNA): TGTGCCAGCAGCTTAACGAACAATGAGCAGTTCTTC. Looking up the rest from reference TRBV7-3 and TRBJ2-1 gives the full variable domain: GAGVSQTPSNKVTEKGKYVELRCDPISGHTALYWYRQSLGQGPEFLIYFQGTGAADDSGLPNDRFFAVRPEGSVSTLKIQRTERGDSAVYLCASSLTNNEQFFGPGTRLTVL.

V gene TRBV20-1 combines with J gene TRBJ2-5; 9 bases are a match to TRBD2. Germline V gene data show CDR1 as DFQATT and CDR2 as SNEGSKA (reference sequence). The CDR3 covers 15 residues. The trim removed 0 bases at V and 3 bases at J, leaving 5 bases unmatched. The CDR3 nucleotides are TGCAGTGCTAGAGATGCGGGAGGGCCAAAAGAGACCCAGTACTTC. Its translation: CSARDAGGPKETQYF.

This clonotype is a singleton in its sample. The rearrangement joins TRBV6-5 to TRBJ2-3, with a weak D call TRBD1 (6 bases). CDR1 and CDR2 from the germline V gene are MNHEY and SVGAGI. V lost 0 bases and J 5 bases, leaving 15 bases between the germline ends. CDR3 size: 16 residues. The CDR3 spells CASSYSGQLAGDTQYF. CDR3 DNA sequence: TGTGCCAGCAGTTACTCCGGACAGCTGGCGGGAGATACGCAGTATTTT.

The CDR3 loop reads CSARDTRQPQHF. CDR3 in DNA: TGCAGTGCTAGAGATACGAGACAGCCCCAGCATTTT. The chain uses TRBV20-1 and TRBJ1-5; D remains ambiguous. Trimming cost V 0 bases and J 7 bases, with 7 bases left between them. CDR1 is DFQATT, CDR2 SNEGSKA, per germline (reference sequence). The CDR3 contains 12 residues.

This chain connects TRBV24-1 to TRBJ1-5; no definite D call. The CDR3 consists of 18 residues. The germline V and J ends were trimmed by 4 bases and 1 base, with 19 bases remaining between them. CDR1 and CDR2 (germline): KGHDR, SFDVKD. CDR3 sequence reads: CATSDRRVTRGSNQPQHF. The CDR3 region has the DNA TGTGCCACCAGTGACCGGAGGGTGACACGAGGAAGCAATCAGCCCCAGCATTTT.

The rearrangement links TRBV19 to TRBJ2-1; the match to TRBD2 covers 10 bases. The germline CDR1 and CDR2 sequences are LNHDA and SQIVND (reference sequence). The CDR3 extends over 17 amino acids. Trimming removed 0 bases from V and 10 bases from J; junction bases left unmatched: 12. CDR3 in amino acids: CASSIELAGILAGEQFF. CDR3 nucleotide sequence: TGTGCCAGTAGTATAGAACTAGCGGGGATTCTGGCAGGGGAGCAGTTCTTC.

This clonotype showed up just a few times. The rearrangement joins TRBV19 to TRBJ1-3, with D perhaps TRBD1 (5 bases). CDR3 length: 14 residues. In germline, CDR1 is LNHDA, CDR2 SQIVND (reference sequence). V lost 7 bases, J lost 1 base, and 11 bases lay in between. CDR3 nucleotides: TGTGCCAGTACTCATCAGGGATCTGGAAACACCATATATTTT. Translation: CASTHQGSGNTIYF.

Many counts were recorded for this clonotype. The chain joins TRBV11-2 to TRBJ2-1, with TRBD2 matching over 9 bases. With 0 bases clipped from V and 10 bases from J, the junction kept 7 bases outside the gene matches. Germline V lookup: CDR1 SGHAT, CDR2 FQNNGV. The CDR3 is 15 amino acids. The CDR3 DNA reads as TGTGCCAGCAGCTTAGATAGGGTCGGACTAGCGGAGCAGTTCTTC. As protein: CASSLDRVGLAEQFF.

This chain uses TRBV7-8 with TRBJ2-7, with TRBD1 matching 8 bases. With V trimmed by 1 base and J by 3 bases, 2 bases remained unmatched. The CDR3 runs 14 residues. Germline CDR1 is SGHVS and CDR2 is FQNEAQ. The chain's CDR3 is CASSLGGQDYEQYF. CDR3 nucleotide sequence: TGTGCCAGCAGCTTAGGGGGACAGGACTACGAGCAGTACTTC.

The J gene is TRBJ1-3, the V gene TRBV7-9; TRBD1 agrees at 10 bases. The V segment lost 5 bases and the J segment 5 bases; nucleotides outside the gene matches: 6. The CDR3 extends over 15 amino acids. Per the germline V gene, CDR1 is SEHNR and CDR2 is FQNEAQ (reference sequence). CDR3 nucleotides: TGTGCCAGCAGCGGGGGACAGGGGCTTCGAAACACCATATATTTT. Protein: CASSGGQGLRNTIYF.

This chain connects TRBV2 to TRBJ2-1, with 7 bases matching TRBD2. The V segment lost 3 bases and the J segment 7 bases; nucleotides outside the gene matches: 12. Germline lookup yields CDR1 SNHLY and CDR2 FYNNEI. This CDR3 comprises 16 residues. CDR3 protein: CASSDVRRERHNEQFF. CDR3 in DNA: TGTGCCAGCAGTGATGTCAGGCGGGAGAGACATAATGAGCAGTTCTTC.

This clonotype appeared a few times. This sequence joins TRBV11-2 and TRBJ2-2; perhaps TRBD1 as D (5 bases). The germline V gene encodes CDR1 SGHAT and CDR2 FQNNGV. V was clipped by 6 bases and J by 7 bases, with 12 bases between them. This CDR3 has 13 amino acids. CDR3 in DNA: TGTGCCAGCAGATACAGGTTGGACGGGGAGCTGTTTTTT. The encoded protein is CASRYRLDGELFF.

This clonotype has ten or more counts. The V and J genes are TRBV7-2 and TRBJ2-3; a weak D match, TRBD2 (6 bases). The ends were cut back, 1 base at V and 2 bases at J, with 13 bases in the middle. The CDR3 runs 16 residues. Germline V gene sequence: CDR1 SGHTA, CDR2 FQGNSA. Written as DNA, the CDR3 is TGTGCCAGCAGCTTAGGGTACTCGGGACTCACAGATACGCAGTATTTT. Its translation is CASSLGYSGLTDTQYF.

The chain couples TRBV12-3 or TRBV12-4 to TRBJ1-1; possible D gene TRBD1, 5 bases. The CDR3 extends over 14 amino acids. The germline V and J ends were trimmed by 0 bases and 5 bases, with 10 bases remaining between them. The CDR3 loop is CASSLAGDLTEAFF. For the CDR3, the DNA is TGTGCCAGCAGTTTAGCAGGGGACTTGACTGAAGCTTTCTTT.

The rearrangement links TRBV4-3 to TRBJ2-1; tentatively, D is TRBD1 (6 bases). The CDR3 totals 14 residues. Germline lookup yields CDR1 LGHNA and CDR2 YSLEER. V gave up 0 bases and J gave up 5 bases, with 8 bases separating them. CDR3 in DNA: TGCGCCAGCAGCCAAGATCCAGGGGACAATGAGCAGTTCTTC. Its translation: CASSQDPGDNEQFF.

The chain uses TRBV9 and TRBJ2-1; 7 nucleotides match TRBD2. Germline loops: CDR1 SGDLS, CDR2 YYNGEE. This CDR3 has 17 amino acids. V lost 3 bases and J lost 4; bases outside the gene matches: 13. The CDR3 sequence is CASSASGTPRPYNEQFF. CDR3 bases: TGTGCCAGCAGCGCCAGCGGGACCCCCCGACCATACAATGAGCAGTTCTTC.

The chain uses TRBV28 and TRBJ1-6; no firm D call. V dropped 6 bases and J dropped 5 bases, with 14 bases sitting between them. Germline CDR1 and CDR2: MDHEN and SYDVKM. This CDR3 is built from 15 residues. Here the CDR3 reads CASSPPWWDNSPLHF. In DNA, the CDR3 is TGTGCCAGCAGCCCCCCGTGGTGGGATAATTCACCCCTCCACTTT.

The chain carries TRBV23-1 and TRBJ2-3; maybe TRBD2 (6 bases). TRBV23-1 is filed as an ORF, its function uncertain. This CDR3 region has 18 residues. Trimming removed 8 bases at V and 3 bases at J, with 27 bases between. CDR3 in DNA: TGCGCCAGCGGAAACCGGGACTCGGAGGAGGACAAAACAGATACGCAGTATTTT. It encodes CASGNRDSEEDKTDTQYF.

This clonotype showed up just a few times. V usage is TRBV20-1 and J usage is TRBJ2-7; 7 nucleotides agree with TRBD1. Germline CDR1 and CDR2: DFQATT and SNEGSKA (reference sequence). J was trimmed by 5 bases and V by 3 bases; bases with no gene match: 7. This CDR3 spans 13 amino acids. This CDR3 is CSASFGRGHEQYF. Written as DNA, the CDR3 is TGCAGTGCTAGTTTCGGTAGGGGGCACGAGCAGTACTTC.

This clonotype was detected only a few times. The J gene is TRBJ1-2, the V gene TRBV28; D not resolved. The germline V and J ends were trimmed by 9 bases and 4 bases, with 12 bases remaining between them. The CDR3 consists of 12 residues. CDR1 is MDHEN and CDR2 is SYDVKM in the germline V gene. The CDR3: CARPEGPYGYTF. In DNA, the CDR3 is TGTGCCAGACCAGAAGGACCCTATGGCTACACCTTC.

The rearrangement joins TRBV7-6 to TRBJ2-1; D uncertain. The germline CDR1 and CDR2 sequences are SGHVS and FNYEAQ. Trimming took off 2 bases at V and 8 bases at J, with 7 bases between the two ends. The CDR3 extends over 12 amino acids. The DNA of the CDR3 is TGTGCCAGCAGCTTATCGTGGGATGAGCAGTTCTTC. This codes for CASSLSWDEQFF.

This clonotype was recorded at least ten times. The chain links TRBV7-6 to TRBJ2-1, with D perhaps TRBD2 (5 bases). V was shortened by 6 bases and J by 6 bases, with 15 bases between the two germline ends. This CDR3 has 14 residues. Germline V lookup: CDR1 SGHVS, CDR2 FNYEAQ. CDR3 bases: TGTGCCAGCAGTTATACCGGGAACTCCAATGAGCAGTTCTTC. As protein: CASSYTGNSNEQFF.

The CDR3 protein is CSARLQSSYEQYF. The CDR3 DNA follows: TGCAGTGCTAGGCTACAGAGCTCCTACGAGCAGTACTTC. This chain uses TRBV20-1 with TRBJ2-7; D remains ambiguous. V was cut by 3 bases and J by 0 bases, with 9 bases left in between. Germline V gene sequence: CDR1 DFQATT, CDR2 SNEGSKA (reference sequence). CDR3 length equals 13 residues.